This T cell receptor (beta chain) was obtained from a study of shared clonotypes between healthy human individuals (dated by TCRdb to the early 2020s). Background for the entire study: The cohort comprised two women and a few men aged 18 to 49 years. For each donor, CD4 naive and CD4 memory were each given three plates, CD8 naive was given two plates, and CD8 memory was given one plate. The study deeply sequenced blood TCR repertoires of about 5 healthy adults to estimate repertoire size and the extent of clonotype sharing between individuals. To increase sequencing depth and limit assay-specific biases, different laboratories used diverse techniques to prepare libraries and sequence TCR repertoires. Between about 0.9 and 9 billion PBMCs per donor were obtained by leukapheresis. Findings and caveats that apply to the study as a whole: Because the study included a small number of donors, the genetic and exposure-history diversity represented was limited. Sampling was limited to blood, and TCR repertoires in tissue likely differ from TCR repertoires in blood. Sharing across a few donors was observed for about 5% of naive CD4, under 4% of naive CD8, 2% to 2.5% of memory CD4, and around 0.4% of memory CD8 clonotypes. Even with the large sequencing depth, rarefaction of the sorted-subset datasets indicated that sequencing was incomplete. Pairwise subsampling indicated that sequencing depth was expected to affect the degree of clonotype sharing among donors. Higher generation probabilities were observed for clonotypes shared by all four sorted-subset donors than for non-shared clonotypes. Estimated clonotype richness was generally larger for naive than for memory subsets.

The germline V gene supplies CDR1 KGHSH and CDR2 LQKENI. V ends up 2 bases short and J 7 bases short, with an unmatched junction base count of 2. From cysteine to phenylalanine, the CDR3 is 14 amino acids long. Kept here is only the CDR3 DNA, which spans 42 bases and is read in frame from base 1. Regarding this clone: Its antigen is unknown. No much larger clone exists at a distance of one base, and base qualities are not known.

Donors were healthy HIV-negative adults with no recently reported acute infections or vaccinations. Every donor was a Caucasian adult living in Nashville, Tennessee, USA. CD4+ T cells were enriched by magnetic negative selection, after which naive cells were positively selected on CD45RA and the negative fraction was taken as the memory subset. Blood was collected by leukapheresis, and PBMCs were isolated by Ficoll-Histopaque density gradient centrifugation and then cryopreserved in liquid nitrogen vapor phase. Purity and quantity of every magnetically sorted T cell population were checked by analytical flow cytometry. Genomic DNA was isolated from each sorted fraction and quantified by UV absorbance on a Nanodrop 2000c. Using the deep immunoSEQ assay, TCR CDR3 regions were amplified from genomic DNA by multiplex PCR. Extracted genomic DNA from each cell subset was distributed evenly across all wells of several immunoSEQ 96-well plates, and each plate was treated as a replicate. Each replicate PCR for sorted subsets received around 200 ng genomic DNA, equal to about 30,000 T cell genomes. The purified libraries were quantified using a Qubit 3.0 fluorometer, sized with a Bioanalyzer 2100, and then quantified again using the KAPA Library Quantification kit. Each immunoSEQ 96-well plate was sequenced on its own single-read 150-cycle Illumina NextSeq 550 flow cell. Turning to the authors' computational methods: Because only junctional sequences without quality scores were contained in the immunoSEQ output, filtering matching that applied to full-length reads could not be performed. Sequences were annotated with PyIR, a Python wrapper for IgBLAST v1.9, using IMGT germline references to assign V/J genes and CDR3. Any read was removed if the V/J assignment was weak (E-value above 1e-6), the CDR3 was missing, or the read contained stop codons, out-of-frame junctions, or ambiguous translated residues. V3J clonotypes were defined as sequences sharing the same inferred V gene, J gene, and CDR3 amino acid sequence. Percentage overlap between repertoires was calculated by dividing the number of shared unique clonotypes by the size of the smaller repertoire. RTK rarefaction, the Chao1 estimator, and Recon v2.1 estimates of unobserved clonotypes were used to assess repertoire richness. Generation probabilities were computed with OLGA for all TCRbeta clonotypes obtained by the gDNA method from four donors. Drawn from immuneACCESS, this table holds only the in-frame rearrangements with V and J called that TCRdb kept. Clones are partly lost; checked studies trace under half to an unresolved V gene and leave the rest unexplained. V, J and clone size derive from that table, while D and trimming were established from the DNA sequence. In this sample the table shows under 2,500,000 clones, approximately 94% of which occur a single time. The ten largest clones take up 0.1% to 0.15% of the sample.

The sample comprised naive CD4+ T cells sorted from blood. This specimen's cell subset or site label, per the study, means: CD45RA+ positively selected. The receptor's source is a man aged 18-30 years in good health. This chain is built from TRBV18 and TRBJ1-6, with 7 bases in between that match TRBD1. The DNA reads TGTGCCAGCTCACCAGCACAGGGGAATTCACCCCTCCACTTT. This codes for CASSPAQGNSPLHF. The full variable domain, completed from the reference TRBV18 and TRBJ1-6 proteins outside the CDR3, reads NAGVMQNPRHLVRRRGQEARLRCSPMKGHSHVYWYRQLPEEGLKFMVYLQKENIIDESGMPKERFSAEFPKEGPSILRIQQVVRGDSAAYFCASSPAQGNSPLHFGNGTRLTVT.